The T cell receptor (beta chain) described here comes from a study of breast tumors, draining lymph nodes, adjacent tissues. In its sample, this clonotype was seen a few times. Its ends do not fully match the called genes, so a read error is possible. Each CDR3 protein gets one entry after TCRdb re-called the multiplex PCR reads with MiXCR. The sample holds fewer than 80,000 distinct CDR3 sequences, approximately 45% seen once. Germline V lookup: CDR1 MNHEY, CDR2 SVGAGI. The CDR3 has 15 amino acids. The source material was breast tumor tissue. The rearrangement uses TRBV6-5 and TRBJ1-2, with a weak D call TRBD1 (5 bases). This clonotype originated in a female donor with breast cancer. Some clones in this sample may be carry-over from other donors' samples. In DNA form, the CDR3 reads TGTGCCAGCAGTCACTCGAGACAGAGAGACTATGGCTACACCTTC. Protein product: CASSHSRQRDYGYTF.